Following are 8 T cell receptor beta chains from one sample sequenced in a study of spatial heterogeneity in lung cancer. Study results and caveats: Expanded intratumoral alpha and beta TCR counts tracked tumor mutation counts.

Time point in this sample: sample taken at primary tumor resection. Their specific antigens are unknown. TCRdb passed the 5' RACE reads through MiXCR, listing each CDR3 protein once. The sample has about 20,000 distinct CDR3 sequences, 7.5% seen once. The source material was lung tumor tissue, sampled at surgery. Receptors originate from a male donor with early-stage non-small cell lung cancer.

This clonotype was seen ten or more times. This sequence joins TRBV4-1 and TRBJ2-7, with 7 positions matching TRBD1. The CDR3 totals 14 residues. Germline assignment: CDR1 MGHRA and CDR2 YSYEKL. V gave up 4 bases and J gave up 5 bases; unmatched junction bases: 8. The CDR3 DNA follows: TGCGCCAGCAGCCCCTACGACAGGGATGACGAGCAGTACTTC. It translates to CASSPYDRDDEQYF.

In regard to this clonotype: A much more abundant neighbour one base away suggests this may be a read error. In this CDR3 the conserved last residue, phenylalanine or tryptophan, is missing, so a read error is likely. V gene TRBV20-1 combines with J gene TRBJ2-3; D not certain. The CDR3 extends over 11 amino acids. The V and J ends lost 6 bases and 9 bases respectively, with 13 bases between them. The germline CDR1 and CDR2 sequences are DFQATT and SNEGSKA (reference sequence). The CDR3 loop reads CSANLVGTQYY. Here the CDR3 DNA reads TGCAGTGCGAACCTAGTTGGGACGCAGTATTAT.

For this clonotype: A read error is possible here, since a much larger clone lies one base away. The V and J genes are TRBV24-1 and TRBJ1-1; D might be TRBD1 (5 bases). The CDR3 totals 13 residues. Looked up from germline, CDR1 is KGHDR and CDR2 is SFDVKD. DNA of the CDR3: TGTGCCACCGGTAGTGGGGCGAACACTGAAGCTTACTTT. Translated, it gives CATGSGANTEAYF.

This clonotype was counted at least ten times. This rearrangement joins TRBV28 to TRBJ1-1; TRBD1 is a possible D gene (6 bases). The CDR3 spans 14 residues. Germline V gene lookup returns CDR1 MDHEN and CDR2 SYDVKM. Trimming removed 7 bases at V and 4 bases at J, with 16 bases between. In nucleotides, the CDR3 is TGTGCCAGCACCCGGGCAGGACAGAGCACTGAAGCTTTCTTT. Translating it yields CASTRAGQSTEAFF.

This clonotype was recorded a few times. The J gene is TRBJ1-2, the V gene TRBV3-1; maybe TRBD1 (6 bases). The CDR3 is 13 residues long. Trimming took 1 base from V and 4 from J, leaving 7 bases between them. Germline V gene lookup returns CDR1 LGHDT and CDR2 YNNKEL (reference sequence). DNA of the CDR3: TGTGCCAGCAGCCAAGGACAGGCCTATGGCTACACCTTC. Translation gives CASSQGQAYGYTF. Drawing the rest from reference TRBV3-1 and TRBJ1-2, the complete variable domain is DTAVSQTPKYLVTQMGNDKSIKCEQNLGHDTMYWYKQDSKKFLKIMFSYNNKELIINETVPNRFSPKSPDKAHLNLHINSLELGDSAVYFCASSQGQAYGYTFGSGTRLTVV.

The chain carries TRBV20-1 and TRBJ1-2, with 7 bases identical to TRBD1. Germline CDR1 is DFQATT and CDR2 is SNEGSKA (reference sequence). V gave up 4 bases and J gave up 3 bases; unmatched junction bases: 8. This CDR3 comprises 14 residues. The CDR3 region has the DNA TGCAGTGCTATGGTCATAGGGACAGACTATGGCTACACCTTC. Protein: CSAMVIGTDYGYTF.

The chain links TRBV28 to TRBJ1-2; D is unclear. Trimming took off 2 bases at V and 1 base at J, with 11 bases between the two ends. CDR3 length: 15 amino acids. Looked up from germline, CDR1 is MDHEN and CDR2 is SYDVKM. CDR3 DNA: TGTGCCAGCAGTTTAGGGCCATCATTTAACTATGGCTACACCTTC. Its translation is CASSLGPSFNYGYTF.

This clonotype was observed at least ten times. The chain combines TRBV28 with TRBJ1-5, with a weak D call TRBD1 (5 bases). The CDR3 is 12 amino acids. The germline CDR1 and CDR2 sequences are MDHEN and SYDVKM. The V end was cut by 3 bases, the J end by 6 bases, with 6 bases between. Here the CDR3 DNA reads TGTGCCAGCAGTTTCGGGGGTCAGCCCCAGCATTTT. Translation gives CASSFGGQPQHF.